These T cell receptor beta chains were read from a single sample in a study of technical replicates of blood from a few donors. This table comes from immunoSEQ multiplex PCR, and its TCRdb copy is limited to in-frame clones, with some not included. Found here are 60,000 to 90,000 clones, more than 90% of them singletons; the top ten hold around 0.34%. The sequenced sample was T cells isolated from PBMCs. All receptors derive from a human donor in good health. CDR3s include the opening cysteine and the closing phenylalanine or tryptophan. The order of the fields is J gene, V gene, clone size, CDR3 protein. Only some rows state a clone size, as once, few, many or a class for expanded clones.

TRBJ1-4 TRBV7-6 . CALKAGDGGEKLFF
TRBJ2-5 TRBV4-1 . CASSRLETQYF
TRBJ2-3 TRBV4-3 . CASSQTKGGATDTQYF
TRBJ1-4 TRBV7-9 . CASSSREKLFF
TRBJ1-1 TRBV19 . CASRKGQAMNTEAFF
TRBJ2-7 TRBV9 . CASSADREYEQYF
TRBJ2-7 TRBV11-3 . CASSFLGTGSYEQYF
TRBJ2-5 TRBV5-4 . CASSLAGYSQETQYF
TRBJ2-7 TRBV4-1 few CASSQPGLAYEQYF
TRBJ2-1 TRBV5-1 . CASSLRLGEVNEQFF
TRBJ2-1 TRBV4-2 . CASSSGLAIYNEQFF
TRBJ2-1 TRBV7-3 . CASSYRDNPLNEQFF
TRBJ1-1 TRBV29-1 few CSVYRGSENTEAFF
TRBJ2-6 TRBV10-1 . CASSGDRAGANVLTF
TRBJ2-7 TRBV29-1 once CSVLLAVWSYEQYF
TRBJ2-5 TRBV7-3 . CASSLPLQSQYF
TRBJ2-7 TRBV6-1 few CASSEAELEQYF
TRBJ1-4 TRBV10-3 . CAISGGQSATNEKLFF
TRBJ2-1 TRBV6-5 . CASSYSGRQDNEQFF
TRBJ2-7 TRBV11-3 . CASSPNGGREQYF
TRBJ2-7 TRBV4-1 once CASSQFPGQDTYEQYF
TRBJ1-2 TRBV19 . CASSQQGNYGYTF
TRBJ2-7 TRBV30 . CAWSPPYYEQYF
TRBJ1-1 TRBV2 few CASSESGIGAFF
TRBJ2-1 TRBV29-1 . CSVVWEGLDNEQFF
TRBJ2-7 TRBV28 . CASSTGTSDYEQYF
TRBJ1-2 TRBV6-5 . CASSYGAGRSYTF
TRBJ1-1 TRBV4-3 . CASSQDQEVSTEAFF
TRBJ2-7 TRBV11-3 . CASSLTTGLHEQYF